One sample yielded the 17 T cell receptor beta chains listed below, sequenced in a study of cytomegalovirus exposure and HLA in healthy donors. A multiplex PCR was run with 60 Vbeta primers and 13 Jbeta primers. TCRdb keeps only in-frame clones here, not all; method: immunoSEQ multiplex PCR. This sample yields 60,000 to 70,000 clones, of which more than 65% are seen a single time; about 2.8% belongs to the top ten. The source material was PBMCs. These receptors originate from a woman younger than 45 in good health and CMV-seronegative.

The chain couples TRBV11-2 to TRBJ2-3; TRBD2 is a possible D gene (6 bases). From germline, CDR1 is SGHAT and CDR2 FQNNGV. The length of the CDR3 is 14 residues. Trimming left V 4 bases short and J 1 base short, with 9 bases between. In nucleotides, the CDR3 is TGTGCCAGCAGCTATTCGGGGGGCACAGATACGCAGTATTTT. The encoded protein is CASSYSGGTDTQYF.

The chain has TRBV5-4 and TRBJ1-3; D is possibly TRBD1 (6 bases). Judging by the DNA end, TRBJ2-2 fits better; the J call may be wrong. The CDR3 consists of 14 residues. Germline V gene sequence: CDR1 SGHNT, CDR2 YYREEE (reference sequence). The CDR3 region has the DNA TGTGCCAGCAGCTTCCAGGGGCACACCGGGGAGCTGTTTTTT. Translating gives CASSFQGHTGELFF.

J is TRBJ1-4 and V is TRBV4-1; TRBD1 aligns across 7 bases. This CDR3 region has 15 residues. Unmatched junction bases numbered 7, after V lost 4 bases and J lost 5 bases. Germline V gene data show CDR1 as MGHRA and CDR2 as YSYEKL. The CDR3 DNA follows: TGCGCCAGCAGCCTTACAGGGGCCCCAAATGAAAAACTGTTTTTT. This codes for CASSLTGAPNEKLFF.

V gene TRBV5-6 combines with J gene TRBJ2-7; D is perhaps TRBD1 (5 bases). CDR1 is SGHDT, CDR2 YYEEEE, per germline. The V end lost 5 bases, the J end lost 1 base, and 13 bases lay between the germline ends. The length of the CDR3 is 14 residues. CDR3 amino acids: CASSNPQESYEQYV. For the CDR3, the DNA is TGTGCCAGCAGTAATCCACAGGAATCCTACGAGCAGTACGTC.

V usage is TRBV4-1 and J usage is TRBJ1-5; possible D gene TRBD1, 5 bases. V was shortened by 3 bases and J by 6 bases, with 18 bases between the two germline ends. CDR3 length equals 16 residues. Germline CDR1 is MGHRA and CDR2 is YSYEKL. The CDR3 spells CASSHPSRTRSQPQHF. The CDR3 DNA reads as TGCGCCAGCAGCCATCCCTCCCGGACAAGGAGTCAGCCCCAGCATTTT.

The genes are TRBV30 and TRBJ1-2, with 10 nucleotides matching TRBD1. Germline values: CDR1 GTSNPN, CDR2 SVGIG (reference sequence). V was clipped by 4 bases and J by 7 bases; unmatched bases: 12. This CDR3 region has 15 residues. CDR3 DNA sequence: TGTGCCTGGACCTTAAGGGACAGGGGAGAGTCTGGCTACACCTTC. Protein: CAWTLRDRGESGYTF.

V usage is TRBV7-6 and J usage is TRBJ2-7; 10 bases are shared with TRBD2. Germline values: CDR1 SGHVS, CDR2 FNYEAQ. V gave up 1 base and J gave up 7 bases; unmatched junction bases: 13. The length of the CDR3 is 17 residues. DNA of the CDR3: TGTGCCAGCAGCTTAGGTCCTAGCGGGGGCCCTCGGCGGGAGCAGTACTTC. It encodes CASSLGPSGGPRREQYF.

V and J are TRBV27 and TRBJ1-5; no definite D call. Germline V gene data show CDR1 as MNHEY and CDR2 as SMNVEV (reference sequence). Trimming cost V 6 bases and J 13 bases, with 25 bases left between them. The CDR3 has 15 residues. The CDR3 spells CASSPALAPLQIQHF. CDR3 DNA sequence: TGTGCCAGCAGCCCAGCTTTGGCGCCCTTACAGATACAGCATTTT.

J is TRBJ1-2 and V is TRBV28; possible D gene TRBD1, 6 bases. This CDR3 region has 17 residues. V was cut by 5 bases and J by 1 base, with 20 bases left in between. Germline V gene lookup returns CDR1 MDHEN and CDR2 SYDVKM. The CDR3 region has the DNA TGTGCCAGCAGTCCATTCTCCCCCAGGGGATTTAACTATGGCTACACCTTC. The encoded protein is CASSPFSPRGFNYGYTF.

The chain carries TRBV5-6 and TRBJ1-2, with 7 bases lining up with TRBD1. This CDR3 comprises 16 residues. The V and J ends lost 5 bases and 4 bases, in that order; junction bases with no gene match: 14. Germline V gives CDR1 SGHDT, CDR2 YYEEEE. The CDR3 region has the DNA TGTGCCAGCAGGCTTTTTACCAGGGGGGCCCTCTATGGCTACACCTTC. Residues: CASRLFTRGALYGYTF.

This sequence joins TRBV5-6 and TRBJ1-2, with D perhaps matching TRBD1 (5 bases). The germline CDR1 and CDR2 sequences are SGHDT and YYEEEE. There are 16 residues in the CDR3. Trimming pared 0 bases from V and 4 bases from J, leaving 16 bases between. Here the CDR3 DNA reads TGTGCCAGCAGCTTGGGAGGAGGGGAGCGAGGCTATGGCTACACCTTC. It is translated as CASSLGGGERGYGYTF.

The chain couples TRBV27 to TRBJ1-1; 7 nucleotides match TRBD1. Germline V gene lookup returns CDR1 MNHEY and CDR2 SMNVEV (reference sequence). The CDR3 runs to 15 residues. Unmatched junction bases numbered 10, after V lost 6 bases and J lost 3 bases. CDR3 region: CASRTLTGSDTEAFF. DNA of the CDR3: TGTGCCAGCAGGACTCTGACAGGGAGCGACACTGAAGCTTTCTTT.

The V call is TRBV15, the J call TRBJ1-5, with D perhaps TRBD1 (6 bases). CDR1 is LNHNV and CDR2 is YYDKDF in the germline V gene (reference sequence). V shed 5 bases and J shed 6 bases, with 14 bases lying between them. The CDR3 length is 14 residues. The CDR3 DNA sequence: TGTGCCACCAGCCGGGGACAAGGAATTCAGCCCCAGCATTTT. It specifies CATSRGQGIQPQHF.

This clone was counted a few times. The chain carries TRBV5-1 and TRBJ2-2; 7 bases align to TRBD2. This CDR3 is 17 amino acids long. Germline CDR1 SGHRS, CDR2 YFSETQ. The ends lost 5 bases at V and 6 bases at J; junction bases unmatched: 16. The CDR3 DNA is TGCGCCAGCAGTCATGGCGTGGCGGGAGCTCTCGCCGGGGAGCTGTTTTTT. Its translation is CASSHGVAGALAGELFF.

J is TRBJ1-1 and V is TRBV7-9; D unclear. Trimming took 5 bases from V and 1 from J, leaving 11 bases between them. This CDR3 comprises 14 residues. Per the germline V gene, CDR1 is SEHNR and CDR2 is FQNEAQ (reference sequence). The DNA for the CDR3 is TGTGCCAGCAGCCTTCAGGCAGGGAACACTGAAGCTTTCTTT. As protein: CASSLQAGNTEAFF.

Points on this clone: The junction departs from germline at one end; a sequencing error may be responsible. The J gene is TRBJ2-2, the V gene TRBV18; the D gene is possibly TRBD1 (6 bases). This CDR3 spans 15 amino acids. CDR1 and CDR2 from the germline V gene are KGHSH and LQKENI. Here the CDR3 reads CASPPDRQNTGELFF. The DNA of the CDR3 is TGTGCCAGCCCACCGGACAGACAGAACACCGGGGAGCTGTTTTTT.

This clone came up a few times. This chain uses TRBV29-1 with TRBJ2-1, with 7 bases matching TRBD2. There are 13 residues in the CDR3. The germline gives CDR1 SQVTM, CDR2 ANQGSEA. Trimming removed 7 bases from V and 0 bases from J; junction bases left unmatched: 3. The CDR3 reads CSASGRSYNEQFF. The CDR3 bases are TGCAGCGCTAGCGGACGCTCCTACAATGAGCAGTTCTTC.